A single TCR beta chain is shown here with its context. How the authors handled the data: Estimation of nucleated cell counts was performed using reference gene primer amplification. TCRdb's copy holds only in-frame clones and misses some; the assay was immunoSEQ multiplex PCR. V and J calls and clone size follow that table, whereas D and trimming were derived from the DNA. The sample lists tens of thousands of clones, 65% to 85% occurring once. CDR3 length: 15 amino acids. CDR1 is SGHTA, CDR2 FQGNSA, per germline. V shed 4 bases and J 1 base; nucleotides not matched to a gene: 6. These data come from a study of blood T cell repertoires in COVID-19. Across the whole study: The origin of the acute and convalescent COVID-19 samples was the United States, Italy and Spain. Sources were T cells, B-cell-depleted T cells, or PBMCs; the material itself was cDNA or gDNA.

Specimen: peripheral blood. The chain uses TRBV7-2 and TRBJ1-2, with TRBD1 matching over 7 bases. This receptor was taken from an older man with acute or convalescent COVID-19. CDR3 coding DNA: TGTGCCAGCAGCTACCGGGACAGCTATAACTATGGCTACACCTTC. This translates into CASSYRDSYNYGYTF.